This passage covers 26 T cell receptor beta chains from one sample sequenced in a study of OX40 agonist ivuxolimab in advanced cancers. The protocol was immunoSEQ multiplex PCR, while the TCRdb copy is restricted to in-frame clones and leaves out a portion. Of about 49,000 clones in the sample, around four fifths are singletons; the top ten hold over 1.5%. The sequenced sample was CD4+ or CD8+ T cells sorted from blood, obtained in a trial of the OX40 agonist ivuxolimab. These TCRs come from an adult with an advanced solid tumor such as melanoma, head and neck, liver or kidney cancer.

The rearrangement joins TRBV9 to TRBJ2-3; TRBD2 is a possible D gene (7 bases). The CDR3 covers 16 residues. Germline lookup yields CDR1 SGDLS and CDR2 YYNGEE. V lost 1 base and J lost 2, with 14 bases in between. CDR3 coding DNA: TGTGCCAGCAGCGTAAGGGGGGGAGAGGACACAGATACGCAGTATTTT. It specifies CASSVRGGEDTDTQYF.

The gene calls are TRBV28 and TRBJ1-2; no firm D call. Germline CDR1 reads MDHEN; CDR2 reads SYDVKM. The V end lost 5 bases, the J end lost 0 bases, and 4 bases lay between the germline ends. This CDR3 is built from 12 residues. As DNA, the CDR3 is TGTGCCAGCAGTCGGACTAACTATGGCTACACCTTC. It encodes CASSRTNYGYTF.

This rearrangement joins TRBV7-3 to TRBJ2-2; possibly TRBD2 for D (6 bases). The CDR3 loop spans 13 amino acids. The germline V and J ends were trimmed by 4 bases and 7 bases, with 10 bases remaining between them. CDR1 is SGHTA and CDR2 is FQGTGA in the germline V gene. The chain's CDR3 is CASSYPTSGELFF. CDR3 bases: TGTGCCAGCAGCTACCCGACTAGCGGGGAGCTGTTTTTT.

V is TRBV6-1 and J is TRBJ2-7, with D uncertain. The germline CDR1 and CDR2 sequences are MNHNS and SASEGT. V was pared by 2 bases and J by 2 bases, with 4 bases between. The CDR3 has 12 amino acids. CDR3 coding DNA: TGTGCCAGCAGTGAAATCCCCTACGAGCAGTACTTC. Protein sequence: CASSEIPYEQYF.

The chain couples TRBV5-8 to TRBJ1-5, with unresolved D. Trimming cost V 0 bases and J 5 bases, with 6 bases left between them. Germline CDR1 is SGHTS and CDR2 is YDEGEE. This CDR3 region has 13 residues. As DNA, the CDR3 is TGTGCCAGCAGCTTGGGGGTGTATCAGCCCCAGCATTTT. Residues: CASSLGVYQPQHF.

The chain is built from TRBV29-1 and TRBJ1-4; D might be TRBD1 (5 bases). The CDR3 is 12 amino acids. V was trimmed by 7 bases and J by 8 bases, leaving 14 bases between them. The germline gives CDR1 SQVTM, CDR2 ANQGSEA. The CDR3 DNA is TGCAGCGGCGGTCAGAGGGACGAAAAACTGTTTTTT. Amino acid sequence: CSGGQRDEKLFF. Full variable domain (outside the CDR3, taken from reference TRBV29-1 and TRBJ1-4): SAVISQKPSRDICQRGTSLTIQCQVDSQVTMMFWYRQQPGQSLTLIATANQGSEATYESGFVIDKFPISRPNLTFSTLTVSNMSPEDSSIYLCSGGQRDEKLFFGSGTQLSVL.

This chain connects TRBV18 to TRBJ1-2, with D possibly being TRBD1 (6 bases). The CDR3 has 15 residues. The V gene lost 3 bases and the J gene lost 0 bases, with 11 bases spanning the gap. Germline V gene sequence: CDR1 KGHSH, CDR2 LQKENI. The CDR3 loop reads CASSPLKGANYGYTF. CDR3 sequence (DNA): TGTGCCAGCTCACCGTTAAAGGGGGCTAACTATGGCTACACCTTC.

This chain links TRBV29-1 with TRBJ1-1; a weak D match, TRBD1 (5 bases). This CDR3 comprises 11 residues. With 1 base removed from V and 10 bases from J, the gap between germline ends came to 10 bases. The V gene's germline CDR1 is SQVTM and CDR2 ANQGSEA. In DNA form, the CDR3 reads TGCAGCGTTGAAGTGGGGCACGGAGCTTTCTTT. Translating it yields CSVEVGHGAFF.

This chain joins TRBV30 and TRBJ2-1; the D is unclear. Trimming removed 0 bases from V and 0 bases from J, with 6 bases in between. Germline CDR1 GTSNPN, CDR2 SVGIG (reference sequence). The CDR3 runs to 14 residues. The CDR3 DNA follows: TGTGCCTGGAGTGTAAGAAGCTCCTACAATGAGCAGTTCTTC. Translation: CAWSVRSSYNEQFF. Drawing the rest from reference TRBV30 and TRBJ2-1, the complete variable domain is SQTIHQWPATLVQPVGSPLSLECTVEGTSNPNLYWYRQAAGRGLQLLFYSVGIGQISSEVPQNLSASRPQDRQFILSSKKLLLSDSGFYLCAWSVRSSYNEQFFGPGTRLTVL.

This chain connects TRBV6-1 to TRBJ1-5, with TRBD1 as a possible D gene (5 bases). Per germline, CDR1 MNHNS and CDR2 SASEGT. This CDR3 has 16 amino acids. The V end lost 4 bases, the J end lost 0 bases, and 13 bases lay between the germline ends. Written as DNA, the CDR3 is TGTGCCAGCAGTGCCCGGGGCCTGTATAGCAATCAGCCCCAGCATTTT. Translating it yields CASSARGLYSNQPQHF.

The chain has TRBV28 and TRBJ2-1; D ambiguous. The germline V gene encodes CDR1 MDHEN and CDR2 SYDVKM. V gave up 4 bases and J gave up 6 bases, with 7 bases separating them. The CDR3 covers 12 residues. For the CDR3, the DNA is TGTGCCAGCAGTTGGTCTACCAATGAGCAGTTCTTC. It yields the protein CASSWSTNEQFF.

The chain links TRBV18 to TRBJ1-6; no clear D. This CDR3 is 13 amino acids long. Trimming stripped 5 bases from V and 6 bases from J, with 8 bases between. Germline CDR1 reads KGHSH; CDR2 reads LQKENI. The CDR3 DNA reads as TGTGCCAGCTCAACAGATTTTAATTCACCCCTCCACTTT. Amino acid sequence: CASSTDFNSPLHF.

The chain employs TRBV4-3 and TRBJ2-2, with D unclear. Germline CDR1 is LGHNA and CDR2 is YSLEER. The V end was cut by 1 base, the J end by 3 bases, with 12 bases between. The CDR3 runs to 16 residues. In nucleotides, the CDR3 is TGCGCCAGCAGCCAAGGGCAGTTCTTAGACACCGGGGAGCTGTTTTTT. It codes for CASSQGQFLDTGELFF.

Only a few counts were recorded for this clone. V and J are TRBV19 and TRBJ1-2, with D perhaps TRBD1 (5 bases). The CDR3 extends over 13 amino acids. V was pared by 3 bases and J by 8 bases, with 13 bases between. Germline CDR1 and CDR2: LNHDA and SQIVND (reference sequence). Here the CDR3 DNA reads TGTGCCAGTAGTATTATGGGAGACAGCGGCTACACCTTC. Protein: CASSIMGDSGYTF.

The chain uses TRBV5-4 and TRBJ2-7; 11 nucleotides align to TRBD2. CDR1 and CDR2 from the germline V gene are SGHNT and YYREEE (reference sequence). The CDR3 consists of 15 residues. The V and J ends lost 4 bases and 3 bases, in that order; junction bases with no gene match: 6. The chain's CDR3 is CASSKPGTSGYEQYF. The CDR3 DNA follows: TGTGCCAGCAGCAAGCCCGGGACTAGCGGCTACGAGCAGTACTTC.

The chain has TRBV28 and TRBJ2-7, with D perhaps matching TRBD2 (7 bases). The V end was cut by 5 bases, the J end by 7 bases, with 18 bases between. The CDR3 has 14 residues. Germline V gene data show CDR1 as MDHEN and CDR2 as SYDVKM. CDR3 in amino acids: CASSLPGGRVEQYF. The CDR3 DNA is TGTGCCAGCAGTCTACCGGGGGGCCGTGTGGAGCAGTACTTC.

This chain connects TRBV5-4 to TRBJ2-1; D is perhaps TRBD2 (5 bases). CDR1 SGHNT and CDR2 YYREEE come from the germline V gene (reference sequence). Between the trimmed V and J ends, which lost 0 bases and 0 bases, there was a span of 10 bases. CDR3 length: 16 residues. The DNA for the CDR3 is TGTGCCAGCAGCTTGGATGGCGGGTCCTCCTACAATGAGCAGTTCTTC. This encodes CASSLDGGSSYNEQFF.

The V call is TRBV19, the J call TRBJ1-5, with no clear D. Germline CDR1 LNHDA, CDR2 SQIVND (reference sequence). Trimming shortened V by 4 bases and J by 4 bases, and 17 bases separated the two germline ends. CDR3 length: 16 residues. The CDR3 here is CASSRVLGIPNQPQHF. In DNA form, the CDR3 reads TGTGCCAGTAGTAGGGTGTTAGGGATCCCTAATCAGCCCCAGCATTTT.

V gene TRBV6-5 combines with J gene TRBJ1-2; TRBD1 aligns across 7 bases. CDR1 is MNHEY, CDR2 SVGAGI, per germline. V gave up 4 bases and J gave up 8 bases; unmatched junction bases: 10. The CDR3 runs 14 residues. CDR3 protein: CASSFLGTGDGYTF. Written as DNA, the CDR3 is TGTGCCAGCAGTTTTTTAGGAACAGGGGACGGCTACACCTTC.

The chain uses TRBV5-1 and TRBJ2-3; the match to TRBD2 covers 7 bases. CDR3 size: 16 residues. Per the germline V gene, CDR1 is SGHRS and CDR2 is YFSETQ. CDR3 amino acids: CAEAGHSGPYTDTQYF. CDR3 DNA sequence: TGCGCTGAAGCGGGCCATAGCGGGCCTTACACAGATACGCAGTATTTT.

This chain links TRBV4-3 with TRBJ2-3; TRBD2 matches 7 bases. CDR3 length equals 16 residues. V dropped 5 bases and J dropped 5; count of bases not matched to a gene: 13. Germline V gene sequence: CDR1 LGHNA, CDR2 YSLEER. Here the CDR3 DNA reads TGCGCCAGCAGCGCGCGGACTAGAGGGTATGAAGATACGCAGTATTTT. Amino acid sequence: CASSARTRGYEDTQYF.

About this clone: The same CDR3 also results from other DNA sequences found in this sample. The chain has TRBV4-3 and TRBJ2-2, with 10 bases fitting TRBD2. Trimming took 0 bases from V and 3 from J; bases not matched to a gene: 4. CDR3 size: 17 residues. From germline, CDR1 is LGHNA and CDR2 YSLEER. Here the CDR3 reads CASSQDPGTSDTGELFF. The CDR3 region has the DNA TGCGCCAGCAGCCAAGATCCTGGGACTAGCGACACCGGGGAGCTGTTTTTT.

In this sample, this clone turned up once. The genes are TRBV6-1 and TRBJ2-1; D gene uncertain. Germline CDR1 and CDR2: MNHNS and SASEGT. The ends were cut back, 1 base at V and 0 bases at J, with 7 bases in the middle. The CDR3 contains 15 residues. CDR3 nucleotide sequence: TGTGCCAGCAGTGAAGACGGTAACTCCTACAATGAGCAGTTCTTC. This translates into CASSEDGNSYNEQFF.

J is TRBJ1-2 and V is TRBV28; no reliable D call. The CDR3 loop spans 14 amino acids. Trimming removed 7 bases at V and 4 bases at J, with 16 bases between. Germline lookup yields CDR1 MDHEN and CDR2 SYDVKM. CDR3 nucleotide sequence: TGTGCCAGCAAGGAAACCGGATCGGGCTATGGCTACACCTTC. This codes for CASKETGSGYGYTF.

Judged by abundance, this clone is medium-sized. V gene TRBV5-1 combines with J gene TRBJ2-7; D call uncertain. The CDR3 runs 13 residues. V lost 0 bases and J lost 9, with 13 bases in between. Germline V gene lookup returns CDR1 SGHRS and CDR2 YFSETQ. Written as DNA, the CDR3 is TGCGCCAGCAGCTTGGGACACCTTCATGGGCAGTACTTC. Protein product: CASSLGHLHGQYF.

This clone showed up just once. V is TRBV28 and J is TRBJ2-3; D is unresolved. The CDR3 consists of 12 residues. Germline values: CDR1 MDHEN, CDR2 SYDVKM. V lost 5 bases to trimming and J lost 11 bases, with 14 bases between them. The CDR3: CASSPPQERQYF. The DNA for the CDR3 is TGTGCCAGCAGTCCTCCTCAGGAGCGGCAGTATTTT.